This TCR beta chain was obtained from a study of T cell responses to AZD1222 COVID-19 vaccine. Whole-study findings and limits: Nearly half of spike-specific TCRs reportedly target unmutated variant regions. Baseline serostatus was positive in only a handful of AZD1222 recipients.

CDR3 length equals 15 residues. With 6 bases removed from V and 0 bases from J, the gap between germline ends came to 14 bases. CDR1 is MNHEY, CDR2 SVGAGI, per germline. Profiled with immunoSEQ multiplex PCR; TCRdb holds only in-frame clones, not every one. The repertoire holds some 70,000 clones, with around 80% as singletons. A remark on this clone: Its antigen is still unknown.

The clonotype originates from an adult who received the AZD1222 COVID-19 vaccine. The sequencing here drew on peripheral blood, taken 28 days after the second AZD1222 dose. The chain has TRBV6-5 and TRBJ1-2; weak D call: TRBD1 (6 bases). The CDR3: CASRLRDTANYGYTF. DNA of the CDR3: TGTGCCAGCAGGTTACGGGACACTGCTAACTATGGCTACACCTTC.